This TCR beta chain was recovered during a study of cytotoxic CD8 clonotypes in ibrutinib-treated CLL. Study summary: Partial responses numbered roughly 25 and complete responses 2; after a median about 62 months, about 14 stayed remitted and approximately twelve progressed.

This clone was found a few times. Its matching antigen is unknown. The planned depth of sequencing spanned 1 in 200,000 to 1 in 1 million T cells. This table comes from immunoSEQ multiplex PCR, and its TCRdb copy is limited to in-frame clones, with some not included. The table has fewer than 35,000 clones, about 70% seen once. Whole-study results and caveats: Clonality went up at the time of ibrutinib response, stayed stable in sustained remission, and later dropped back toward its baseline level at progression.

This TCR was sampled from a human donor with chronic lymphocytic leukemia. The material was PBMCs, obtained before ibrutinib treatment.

The CDR3 DNA is TGTGCCAGCAGCTTAGGGTCGACAGGGTTAGGGCCCCAGCATTTT. It translates to CASSLGSTGLGPQHF. The rearrangement uses TRBV7-9 and TRBJ1-5; 7 positions agree with TRBD1. V was pared by 1 base and J by 9 bases, with 9 bases of the junction left unmatched. Germline V lookup: CDR1 SEHNR, CDR2 FQNEAQ (reference sequence). The CDR3 is 15 residues long.